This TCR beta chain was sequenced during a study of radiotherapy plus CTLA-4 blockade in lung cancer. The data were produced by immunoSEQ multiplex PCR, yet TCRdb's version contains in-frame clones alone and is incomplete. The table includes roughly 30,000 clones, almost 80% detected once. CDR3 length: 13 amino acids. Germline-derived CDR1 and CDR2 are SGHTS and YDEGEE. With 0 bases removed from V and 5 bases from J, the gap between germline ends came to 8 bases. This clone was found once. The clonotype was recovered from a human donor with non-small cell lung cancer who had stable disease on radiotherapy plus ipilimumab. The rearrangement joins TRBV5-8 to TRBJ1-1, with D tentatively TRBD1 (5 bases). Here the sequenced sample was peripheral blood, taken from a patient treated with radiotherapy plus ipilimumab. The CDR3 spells CASSLAAGTEAFF. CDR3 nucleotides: TGTGCCAGCAGCTTGGCGGCAGGGACTGAAGCTTTCTTT.